This TCR beta chain was observed in a study of cytomegalovirus exposure and HLA in healthy donors (dated by TCRdb to about 2017). General notes on the study: In an earlier analysis of fewer than 750 of the donors, about 260 Gb of sequence data and 117 million unique TCR beta sequences from about 179 million T cells were reported. Roughly 300 gigabases of sequencing data and tens of millions of unique TCR sequences were included in an early release covering under 650 HLA-typed donors. Among the roughly 400 genotyped donors, approximately 77% belonged to the genetic ancestry cluster associated with self-reported Caucasian donors. The aim of the study was to test whether cataloging public T cell receptors could identify signatures of past pathogen exposure. Using immunosequencing, the study profiled T cell repertoires from fewer than 850 subjects and related those repertoires to cytomegalovirus serostatus. Along with the roughly 670-subject first cohort, a separate validation cohort of more than 90 different subjects was used. The study combined high-throughput TCR immunosequencing, statistical association of individual TCRs with disease status, and machine learning to predict cytomegalovirus infection status. In a later analysis, previously published TCR beta repertoires from fewer than 750 donors were re-analyzed and high-resolution HLA genotyping was added so that TCR occurrence patterns could be studied. In the later analysis, no new phenotypic data were used to find candidate immune exposures; instead, reliance was placed on TCR beta sequences and their occurrence across donors. An earlier analysis of 587 of the donors applied high-throughput TCR beta sequencing to assess whether each TCR beta V gene segment acted as functional or pseudogenic. Donor age, sex, ethnicity and CMV serostatus were compiled together with the repertoire data. A later genetic analysis took genome-wide SNP genotypes for about three fifths of the 666 donors and used that subset as a discovery cohort. Every repertoire in the discovery cohort had been generated on one and the same sequencing platform. HLA typing included class I and class II loci at four-digit resolution. The number of donors typed differed by locus, with about 629-640 for A, B, C, DRB1 and DQB1, approximately 500 for DQA1, 600 to 610 for DPA1, and approximately 470 for DPB1. Roughly 5 DR-DQ haplotypes were handled as single units for association and clustering, since linkage in the cohort was strong. Among a few hundred genotyped donors of the cohort, an average of about 240,000 unique TCR beta nucleotide sequences were sequenced per donor, roughly 20% of them non-productive.

What the work shows at the level of the full study, not this receptor alone: A later analysis found that HLA-associated TCR beta chains were more clonally expanded and had lower generation probabilities than equally common non-associated chains. At a false discovery rate of 0.05, a later analysis linked 16,951 TCR beta sequences to specific HLA alleles. While some public TCRs were present in many individuals, most TCR sequences turned up only very rarely across donors. According to a later analysis, parvovirus B19, influenza, CMV and Epstein-Barr virus appeared linked to several top co-occurrence clusters. Sequencing depth was assumed to be roughly uniform across donors in the presence/absence analyses, though that assumption may not hold. CMV serostatus was the only immune exposure information available for the cohort. In a later analysis, most CMV-associated TCR beta chains were found to appear HLA-restricted, with HLA associations seemingly driven largely by CMV exposure. A later genetic analysis reported fewer N-insertions in productive TCRs among donors in an Asian-associated ancestry cluster than the roughly 700-donor mean. This cohort had only TCR beta chains sequenced, and the lack of alpha or paired-chain data limited which features could be detected. In an earlier analysis of roughly 560 of the donors, most TCR beta V segments were observed in productive rearrangements about 90% or about 30% of the time, broadly matching IMGT annotations. Correlated functional status among segregating V segments might reflect linkage disequilibrium, but an unknown experimental factor could not be ruled out. A further reported finding was that TCR beta sequences accurately predicted the HLA-A and HLA-B alleles for most subjects in the first cohort. In vitro tests confirmed that a few of the cytomegalovirus-associated TCR beta chains recognize cytomegalovirus antigens. Because some donors lacked HLA typing at each locus, the association tests relied only on the typed subset. Around 16 rarely observed V segments, including chromosome 9 orphons, were excluded from the earlier analysis of approximately 600 of the donors because counts were too low. The authors suggested that the approach could potentially be generalized to other disease states and immunological phenotypes. A cluster of highly shared sequence variants was judged likely to represent a technical artifact of the sequencing pipeline. In both the original and validation cohorts, the classifier was reported to diagnose cytomegalovirus status with high specificity and sensitivity. The study gave a list of more than 150 TCR beta chains associated with cytomegalovirus. The 87-base-pair reads could not distinguish some IMGT-functional V segments, including TRBV6-2 and TRBV6-3, so those segments were excluded. Strong co-occurrence of HLA alleles, especially DR and DQ, made assigning TCR associations to individual alleles difficult. A later analysis found that TCR association rates varied across HLA loci, with DRB1 alleles showing the most associated TCRs and HLA-C alleles the fewest. In a later genetic analysis, a missense DCLRE1C variant was associated with V-gene and J-gene trimming of TCR beta chains, and the association was replicated in an independent cohort.

The cohort was made up of approximately 670 healthy bone marrow donors. At the time of sampling, all cohort members were nominally healthy, though unrecorded immune exposures were likely present. The donor was CMV seronegative and belonged to the group of 320 or so seronegative cohort members. A peripheral blood sample was provided by each donor, and peripheral blood mononuclear cells were used for TCR beta sequencing. Genomic DNA extraction from the blood cell samples was performed with the Qiagen DNeasy Blood Extraction Kit. The sample holds a few counts of this clone. The clone's antigen remains unknown. No qualities accompany the bases; no much larger clone lies one base away. V is clipped by 1 base and J by 8 bases, and the sequence between their germline boundaries is 12 bases long. Reading the germline V gene gives CDR1 LGHNA and CDR2 YSLEER. Reading from cysteine to phenylalanine, the CDR3 counts 14 amino acids. Here the CDR3 DNA is all that survives: 42 bases in frame from base 1.

Library creation used the immunoSEQ multiplex PCR assay. A mixture of 60 forward primers for TCR Vbeta segments and 13 reverse primers for TCR Jbeta segments was used in the multiplex PCR. Amplification of the CDR3 region of rearranged TCR beta genes was performed with a multiplex PCR assay on genomic DNA. The amplified TCR beta libraries were sequenced on the Illumina HiSeq System as 87-base-pair reads. Turning to the authors' computational methods: A later analysis tallied 80 million to 95 million unique TCR beta chains across the 666 repertoires, and approximately 12 million of those chains were shared by two or more donors. Raw reads were error-corrected and collapsed into unique sequences with a nearest-neighbor algorithm that merged closely related sequences to remove PCR and sequencing errors. V, D and J gene segments were assigned by aligning CDR3 sequences to IMGT reference sequences. For a sequence to be retained, at least a six-nucleotide match to both a V gene segment and a J gene segment was required. A rearrangement counted as productive if the CDR3 had no stop codons and remained in frame with V and J, and every other rearrangement counted as non-productive. Following IMGT convention, CDR3 was defined as the stretch from the second conserved V-encoded cysteine up to the conserved J-encoded phenylalanine. The earlier analysis of 500 to 600 of the donors excluded sequences that lacked an unambiguous match to a single V gene segment. An earlier analysis of some 500 of the donors classified V segments as functional when productive rearrangements were above 56.7% and as segregating when the standard deviation between donors was above 5%. A statistical classification framework was built for diagnosing cytomegalovirus status from the catalog of TCR beta chain sequences. A later analysis assigned V and J genes by comparing TCR nucleotide sequences with IMGT/GENE-DB human TR gene sequences. A later analysis assigned CDR3 sequences and most-parsimonious VDJ recombination scenarios with the TCRdist pipeline. In a later analysis, each TCR beta chain was defined by its CDR3 amino acid sequence together with its V-gene family, and reads without a unique V-gene family were excluded. In a later analysis, approximately 590 highly shared, low-generation-probability nucleotide sequences were removed to address suspected cross-contamination and a sequencing artifact. A later analysis calculated a clonal expansion index for each public chain from normalized within-repertoire ranks of inferred template counts. Generation probabilities in a later analysis came from a VDJ recombination model fitted to out-of-frame rearrangements, and those results were checked against IGoR. Hypergeometric tests were used in a later analysis to score TCR-TCR, TCR-HLA and TCR-CMV co-occurrence, with a repertoire-size bias correction applied to the TCR pairs. In a later analysis, false discovery rates were estimated by permuting HLA or CMV assignments 20 times. In a later analysis, co-occurring TCRs were grouped using DBSCAN, and TCRdist sequence similarity was added for clustering within HLA-allele-positive subsets. Repertoires with fewer than 30,000 or more than 120,000 public chains were left out of co-occurrence clustering, as were five repertoires with anomalous nucleotide sharing. This immuneACCESS table, as held by TCRdb, lists in-frame sequences with V and J called but not all clones. Of the missing ones, under half trace to an unresolved V gene in checked studies; the others have no known cause. That table supplies the V and J calls and clone size; D and trimming were determined from the DNA. The sample table holds around 190,000 clones, of which under 85% were seen once. The top ten hold about 1.5% of the sample.

The sequence was obtained from a woman under 30 in good health and CMV-seronegative. Source material: PBMCs. The sequence links TRBV4-3 to TRBJ2-1, with a tentative D gene TRBD2 over 6 matching bases. This receptor has the CDR3 CASSQGLALDEQFF. The DNA sequence is as follows: TGCGCCAGCAGCCAAGGCCTAGCGTTGGATGAGCAGTTCTTC.